Shown below are 24 T cell receptor beta chains from a single sample sequenced in a study of blood T cell repertoires in COVID-19. The assay was immunoSEQ multiplex PCR, and TCRdb's table has in-frame clones only and misses some. This table holds 71,000 or so clones, 87% found once. The sample consisted of peripheral blood. The receptors derive from a man in his forties or fifties with active COVID-19.

The CDR3 DNA sequence: TGTGCCAGCAGCCTGGGGCTGGGGACAGGGTTCTCTAACACTGAAGCTTTCTTT. Translating gives CASSLGLGTGFSNTEAFF. This chain uses TRBV7-6 with TRBJ1-1; 9 bases agree with TRBD1. With V trimmed by 5 bases and J by 2 bases, 15 bases remained unmatched. Germline V gene lookup returns CDR1 SGHVS and CDR2 FNYEAQ. The CDR3 spans 18 residues. The full variable domain, in which reference TRBV7-6 and TRBJ1-1 provide the parts outside the CDR3, is GAGVSQSPRYKVTKRGQDVALRCDPISGHVSLYWYRQALGQGPEFLTYFNYEAQQDKSGLPNDRFSAERPEGSISTLTIQRTEQRDSAMYRCASSLGLGTGFSNTEAFFGQGTRLTVV.

The CDR3 DNA sequence: TGTGCCAGCTCCCGAGGGGCGGGAGGCACAGATACGCAGTATTTT. Protein product: CASSRGAGGTDTQYF. V is TRBV18 and J is TRBJ2-3; 7 nucleotides agree with TRBD2. The CDR3 sequence is 15 residues long. Germline V gene data show CDR1 as KGHSH and CDR2 as LQKENI. The trim removed 6 bases at V and 1 base at J, leaving 7 bases unmatched.

This clone was recorded once. J is TRBJ1-1 and V is TRBV5-1; TRBD1 aligns across 9 bases. CDR3 length equals 15 residues. Germline values: CDR1 SGHRS, CDR2 YFSETQ. Trimming removed 4 bases from V and 4 bases from J; junction bases left unmatched: 8. The CDR3 DNA is TGCGCCAGCAGCGCGGGAACAGGGGGCACCACTGAAGCTTTCTTT. Translation gives CASSAGTGGTTEAFF. Using reference TRBV5-1 and TRBJ1-1 for the parts outside the CDR3, the full variable domain is KAGVTQTPRYLIKTRGQQVTLSCSPISGHRSVSWYQQTPGQGLQFLFEYFSETQRNKGNFPGRFSGRQFSNSRSEMNVSTLELGDSALYLCASSAGTGGTTEAFFGQGTRLTVV.

The CDR3 spells CASSPPRGHSNQPQHF. CDR3 in DNA: TGTGCCAGCAGTCCACCGAGGGGGCATAGCAATCAGCCCCAGCATTTT. This chain joins TRBV28 and TRBJ1-5, with 7 bases matching TRBD1. The germline CDR1 and CDR2 sequences are MDHEN and SYDVKM. The CDR3 extends over 16 amino acids. V lost 5 bases, J lost 0 bases, and 7 bases stayed unmatched.

This rearrangement joins TRBV14 to TRBJ2-2, with TRBD2 as a possible D gene (6 bases). CDR1 SGHDN and CDR2 FVKESK come from the germline V gene. V was cut by 6 bases and J by 5 bases, with 10 bases left in between. The CDR3 covers 13 residues. CDR3: CASRKGGTGELFF. DNA of the CDR3: TGTGCCAGCAGAAAAGGAGGGACCGGGGAGCTGTTTTTT.

This chain joins TRBV30 and TRBJ1-1; D gene uncertain. The CDR3 contains 11 residues. Germline CDR1 and CDR2: GTSNPN and SVGIG (reference sequence). V was clipped by 4 bases and J by 1 base, with 4 bases between them. The CDR3 loop is CAWTRNTEAFF. CDR3 nucleotides: TGTGCCTGGACGAGGAACACTGAAGCTTTCTTT.

This rearrangement joins TRBV19 to TRBJ1-5; D unresolved. This CDR3 is 15 amino acids long. CDR1 and CDR2 from the germline V gene are LNHDA and SQIVND (reference sequence). V was pared by 3 bases and J by 7 bases, with 16 bases between. CDR3 protein: CASSISSGPRQPQHF. In DNA, the CDR3 is TGTGCCAGTAGTATTTCATCCGGCCCGCGGCAGCCCCAGCATTTT.

The rearrangement joins TRBV3-1 (or the pseudogene TRBV3-2) to TRBJ2-1; 10 bases map to TRBD2. Germline trimming cut 0 bases from V and 8 bases from J; bases unmatched to any gene: 13. The CDR3 length is 18 residues. Germline assignment: CDR1 LGHDT and CDR2 YNNKEL (reference sequence). In nucleotides, the CDR3 is TGTGCCAGCAGCCAAGAATTGACTAGCGGGCCAGCTATCCATGAGCAGTTCTTC. It encodes CASSQELTSGPAIHEQFF.

This chain uses TRBV4-2 with TRBJ2-5, with a tentative D call TRBD1 (5 bases). V was shortened by 1 base and J by 2 bases, with 8 bases between the two germline ends. CDR3 size: 14 residues. The germline V gene encodes CDR1 LGHNA and CDR2 YNFKEQ. CDR3 residues: CASSQAQGQETQYF. CDR3 sequence (DNA): TGTGCCAGCAGCCAAGCGCAGGGTCAAGAGACCCAGTACTTC.

The chain links TRBV7-2 to TRBJ1-5, with D tentatively TRBD1 (5 bases). Looked up from germline, CDR1 is SGHTA and CDR2 is FQGNSA. V lost 3 bases to trimming and J lost 4 bases, with 22 bases between them. The CDR3 loop spans 18 amino acids. The CDR3 DNA follows: TGTGCCAGCAGCTTGCAGGGTCAGGTCGTGGGCTCAAATCAGCCCCAGCATTTT. As protein: CASSLQGQVVGSNQPQHF.

The chain recombines TRBV28 with TRBJ2-2; 9 bases are shared with TRBD1. The V and J ends lost 6 bases and 7 bases, in that order; junction bases with no gene match: 9. Germline loops: CDR1 MDHEN, CDR2 SYDVKM. CDR3 length equals 15 residues. CDR3 sequence: CASSETGGVGGELFF. In DNA, the CDR3 is TGTGCCAGCAGCGAAACAGGGGGCGTAGGCGGGGAGCTGTTTTTT.

This chain joins TRBV5-1 and TRBJ2-5; 10 nucleotides match TRBD2. V shed 4 bases and J 2 bases; nucleotides not matched to a gene: 2. Germline CDR1 SGHRS, CDR2 YFSETQ. This CDR3 has 14 residues. CDR3 in amino acids: CASSVTSGQETQYF. The DNA for the CDR3 is TGCGCCAGCAGCGTGACTAGCGGGCAAGAGACCCAGTACTTC.

The chain has TRBV28 and TRBJ2-7; TRBD1 might be the D (5 bases). The V gene lost 3 bases and the J gene lost 2 bases, with 17 bases spanning the gap. Germline CDR1 reads MDHEN; CDR2 reads SYDVKM. The CDR3 has 16 amino acids. The CDR3 bases are TGTGCCAGCAGTTTTGATTTAGTGGGGCTCACCTACGAGCAGTACTTC. It is translated as CASSFDLVGLTYEQYF.

The chain is built from TRBV28 and TRBJ1-2, with D uncertain. Germline CDR1 reads MDHEN; CDR2 reads SYDVKM. V was trimmed by 5 bases and J by 2 bases, leaving 3 bases between them. CDR3 length equals 11 residues. CDR3 nucleotides: TGTGCCAGCAGTCCAAACTATGGCTACACCTTC. Protein product: CASSPNYGYTF.

The chain uses TRBV4-1 and TRBJ2-3, with a weak D call TRBD1 (5 bases). The CDR3 is 17 amino acids. V was cut by 0 bases and J by 3 bases, with 16 bases left in between. Germline loops: CDR1 MGHRA, CDR2 YSYEKL. CDR3 nucleotides: TGCGCCAGCAGCCAAGATGAAAGGGGCAGGGTAACAGATACGCAGTATTTT. It codes for CASSQDERGRVTDTQYF.

This rearrangement joins TRBV6-2 or TRBV6-3 to TRBJ2-3; weak D call: TRBD1 (6 bases). Per the germline V gene, CDR1 is MNHEY and CDR2 is SVGEGT. The CDR3 runs to 17 residues. The V end was cut by 0 bases, the J end by 2 bases, with 15 bases between. DNA for the CDR3: TGTGCCAGCAGTTACTCCGCAGGGGAAGAGTCCACAGATACGCAGTATTTT. Its protein is CASSYSAGEESTDTQYF.

The V call is TRBV5-4, the J call TRBJ2-5; 13 bases are a match to TRBD2. The CDR3 length is 15 residues. V gave up 4 bases and J gave up 4 bases; unmatched junction bases: 4. From germline, CDR1 is SGHNT and CDR2 YYREEE (reference sequence). The CDR3 here is CASSPGLAGAETQYF. The CDR3, as DNA: TGTGCCAGCAGCCCTGGACTAGCGGGAGCAGAGACCCAGTACTTC.

This clone was detected once. The gene calls are TRBV25-1 and TRBJ2-1; no definite D call. The V and J ends lost 7 bases and 7 bases respectively, with 11 bases between them. The length of the CDR3 is 12 residues. The germline V gene has CDR1 MGHDK and CDR2 SYGVNS. The CDR3 sequence is CASTRDKNEQFF. As DNA, the CDR3 is TGTGCCAGCACCCGAGACAAAAATGAGCAGTTCTTC. The variable domain in full, with the rest retrieved from reference TRBV25-1 and TRBJ2-1, is EADIYQTPRYLVIGTGKKITLECSQTMGHDKMYWYQQDPGMELHLIHYSYGVNSTEKGDLSSESTVSRIRTEHFPLTLESARPSHTSQYLCASTRDKNEQFFGPGTRLTVL.

The J gene is TRBJ2-7, the V gene TRBV6-2 or TRBV6-3, with 12 bases that match TRBD2. The CDR3 totals 17 residues. V lost 2 bases and J lost 4; bases outside the gene matches: 9. Germline assignment: CDR1 MNHEY and CDR2 SVGEGT. CDR3 sequence reads: CASSYETSGSVQYEQYF. CDR3 DNA sequence: TGTGCCAGCAGTTACGAGACTAGCGGGAGTGTACAATACGAGCAGTACTTC.

This chain connects TRBV7-9 to TRBJ1-6; the D is unclear. This CDR3 region has 14 residues. Between the trimmed V and J ends, which lost 8 bases and 8 bases, there was a span of 16 bases. Germline V CDR1 and CDR2: SEHNR, FQNEAQ (reference sequence). CDR3 bases: TGTGCCAGCGATACCGGGAGCGGGGATTCACCCCTCCACTTT. This sequence encodes CASDTGSGDSPLHF.

This chain connects TRBV21-1 to TRBJ1-4; whether TRBD1, the table's D call, matches the DNA was not checked. TRBV21-1 is a known pseudogene. The CDR3 consists of 15 residues. The CDR3 DNA follows: TGTGCCAGCAGCAAAGCGGGCAGGGGGCGGGAAAAACTGTTTTTT. This gives the protein CASSKAGRGREKLFF.

The V gene is TRBV20-1, the J gene TRBJ2-6; possibly TRBD1 for D (6 bases). This CDR3 comprises 14 residues. The V end lost 3 bases, the J end lost 4 bases, and 10 bases lay between the germline ends. Germline V CDR1 and CDR2: DFQATT, SNEGSKA (reference sequence). The chain's CDR3 is CSASKGTGANVLTF. The CDR3 nucleotides are TGCAGTGCTAGTAAGGGGACAGGGGCCAACGTCCTGACTTTC.

The chain joins TRBV7-9 to TRBJ2-3; unclear D gene. Trimming pared 2 bases from V and 0 bases from J, leaving 12 bases between. Germline V gene data show CDR1 as SEHNR and CDR2 as FQNEAQ (reference sequence). This CDR3 has 16 residues. CDR3 nucleotides: TGTGCCAGCAGCTTATTGGGCAAAACTAGCACAGATACGCAGTATTTT. Protein sequence: CASSLLGKTSTDTQYF.

This clone turned up a few times. The CDR3 nucleotides are TGTGCCTGGGGCGGGACAGGTTTCACCGGGGAGCTGTTTTTT. Its translation: CAWGGTGFTGELFF. The gene calls are TRBV30 and TRBJ2-2; 8 bases map to TRBD1. The CDR3 is 14 residues long. The V gene end was trimmed by 5 bases and the J gene end by 4 bases; junction bases not matched to a gene: 6. CDR1 GTSNPN and CDR2 SVGIG come from the germline V gene (reference sequence). Full variable domain (remainder filled in from reference TRBV30 and TRBJ2-2): SQTIHQWPATLVQPVGSPLSLECTVEGTSNPNLYWYRQAAGRGLQLLFYSVGIGQISSEVPQNLSASRPQDRQFILSSKKLLLSDSGFYLCAWGGTGFTGELFFGEGSRLTVL.